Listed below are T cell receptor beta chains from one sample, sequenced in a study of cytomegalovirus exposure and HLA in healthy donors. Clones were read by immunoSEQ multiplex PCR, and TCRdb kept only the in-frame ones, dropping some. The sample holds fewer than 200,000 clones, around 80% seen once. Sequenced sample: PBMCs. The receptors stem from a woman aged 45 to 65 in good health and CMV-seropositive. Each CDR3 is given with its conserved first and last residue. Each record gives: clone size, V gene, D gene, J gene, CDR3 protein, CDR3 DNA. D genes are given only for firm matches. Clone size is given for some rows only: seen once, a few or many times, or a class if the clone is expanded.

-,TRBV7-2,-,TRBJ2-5,CASSGRTGVETQYF,TGTGCCAGCAGCGGAAGAACGGGGGTGGAGACCCAGTACTTC
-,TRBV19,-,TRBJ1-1,CAIARSGRENTEAFF,TGTGCCATTGCGAGGAGCGGGAGGGAGAACACTGAAGCTTTCTTT
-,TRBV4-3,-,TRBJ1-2,CASSQEEGGGYGYTF,TGCGCCAGCAGCCAAGAAGAGGGTGGAGGCTATGGCTACACCTTC
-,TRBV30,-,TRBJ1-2,CAWSPSGGVGYGYTF,TGTGCCTGGAGTCCCTCCGGGGGTGTAGGCTATGGCTACACCTTC
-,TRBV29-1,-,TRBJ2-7,CSANLRAETYEQYF,TGCAGCGCCAACCTCAGGGCGGAGACCTACGAGCAGTACTTC
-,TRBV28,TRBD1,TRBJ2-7,CASSLTDRGSYEQYF,TGTGCCAGCAGTTTAACCGACAGGGGTTCCTACGAGCAGTACTTC
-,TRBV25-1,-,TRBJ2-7,CASSEFGGVDEQYF,TGTGCCAGCAGTGAATTCGGGGGAGTCGACGAGCAGTACTTC
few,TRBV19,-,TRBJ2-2,CASSQSAVHGELFF,TGTGCCAGTAGTCAGTCAGCGGTTCACGGGGAGCTGTTTTTT
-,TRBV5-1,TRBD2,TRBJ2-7,CASSTSGTYEQYF,TGCGCCAGCAGCACTAGCGGCACCTACGAGCAGTACTTC
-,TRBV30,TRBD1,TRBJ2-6,CAWSLGRGFAGANVLTF,TGTGCCTGGAGTCTGGGCAGGGGGTTTGCTGGGGCCAACGTCCTGACTTTC
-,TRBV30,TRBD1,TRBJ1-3,CACLRDSISFGSGNTIYF,TGTGCCTGCCTCCGGGACAGCATATCTTTTGGCTCTGGAAACACCATATATTTT
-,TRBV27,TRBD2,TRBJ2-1,CASSLGGTRRFF,TGTGCCAGCAGTTTAGGCGGGACTAGGAGGTTCTTC
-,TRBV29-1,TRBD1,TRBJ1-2,CSAITGGTNYGYTF,TGCAGCGCCATCACAGGGGGCACTAACTATGGCTACACCTTC